Each of the 24 T cell receptor beta chains below was sequenced from the same sample in a study of T cells after yellow fever vaccination. TCRdb reprocessed the 5' RACE reads via MiXCR and lists one record per CDR3 protein. The top ten hold less than 20% of the sample, which has fewer than 650,000 distinct CDR3 sequences, 20% to 25% seen once. The sequenced sample was PBMCs, obtained less than 25 days after the first yellow fever vaccination. The receptors here all came from a man between 18 and 35 years old who received the YFV17D yellow fever vaccine.

This clonotype was observed a few times. V and J are TRBV20-1 and TRBJ2-1, with TRBD2 identical over 9 bases. Looked up from germline, CDR1 is DFQATT and CDR2 is SNEGSKA (reference sequence). The CDR3 is made up of 15 amino acids. J gave up 4 bases and V 4 bases, and 8 bases lay outside the gene matches. The CDR3 reads CSAILLAGVYNEQFF. CDR3 sequence (DNA): TGCAGTGCTATCCTGTTAGCGGGGGTATACAATGAGCAGTTCTTC.

The chain has TRBV6-5 and TRBJ2-2; D assignment may be TRBD1 or TRBD2 (5 bases each). This CDR3 comprises 15 residues. V lost 1 base, J lost 7 bases, and 13 bases lay in between. Germline assignment: CDR1 MNHEY and CDR2 SVGAGI. CDR3 DNA sequence: TGTGCCAGCAGTTACTGGGACCCTCATAACGGGGAGCTGTTTTTT. Protein sequence: CASSYWDPHNGELFF.

The table lists this clonotype with a few counts. This chain links TRBV10-3 with TRBJ2-7; D is perhaps TRBD1 (5 bases). Germline CDR1 reads ENHRY; CDR2 reads SYGVKD. V was clipped by 4 bases and J by 4 bases, with 8 bases between them. The CDR3 consists of 12 residues. CDR3 DNA: TGTGCCATCAGTGTAACAGGTTACGAGCAGTACGTC. It translates to CAISVTGYEQYV.

In its sample, this clonotype was seen a few times. The gene calls are TRBV6-5 and TRBJ2-1; TRBD2 matches at 9 bases. CDR1 MNHEY and CDR2 SVGAGI come from the germline V gene. The length of the CDR3 is 14 residues. V lost 4 bases, J lost 10 bases, and 8 bases stayed unmatched. The CDR3 nucleotides are TGTGCCAGCAGTTGGACTAGCGAACGTGAGGAGCAGTTCTTC. Translating gives CASSWTSEREEQFF.

This clonotype was seen a few times. The chain links TRBV5-1 to TRBJ2-7; D remains ambiguous. Between the trimmed V and J ends, which lost 1 base and 7 bases, there was a span of 15 bases. Germline CDR1 is SGHRS and CDR2 is YFSETQ. This CDR3 contains 14 residues. CDR3 sequence reads: CASSLNWRPLEQYF. The CDR3 nucleotides read TGCGCCAGCAGCTTGAATTGGCGTCCTCTGGAGCAGTACTTC.

This clonotype was observed many times. The J gene is TRBJ2-1, the V gene TRBV7-9, with TRBD2 matching 10 bases. The CDR3 runs 17 residues. Unmatched junction bases numbered 7, after V lost 1 base and J lost 4 bases. CDR1 and CDR2 from the germline V gene are SEHNR and FQNEAQ (reference sequence). CDR3 amino acids: CASSLGVSSGGYNEQFF. CDR3 nucleotide sequence: TGTGCCAGCAGCTTAGGAGTTTCTAGCGGGGGATACAATGAGCAGTTCTTC. The whole variable domain, remainder taken from reference TRBV7-9 and TRBJ2-1, is DTGVSQNPRHKITKRGQNVTFRCDPISEHNRLYWYRQTLGQGPEFLTYFQNEAQLEKSRLLSDRFSAERPKGSFSTLEIQRTEQGDSAMYLCASSLGVSSGGYNEQFFGPGTRLTVL.

As DNA, the CDR3 is TGTGCCAGCAGGGGTAGCGGGGAAACCGGGGAGCTGTTTTTT. Its protein is CASRGSGETGELFF. This chain links TRBV7-2 with TRBJ2-2, with TRBD2 matching 8 bases. Germline V lookup: CDR1 SGHTA, CDR2 FQGNSA. J gave up 5 bases and V 6 bases, and 5 bases lay outside the gene matches. This CDR3 region has 14 residues.

V is TRBV5-4 and J is TRBJ2-7, with 11 bases lining up with TRBD2. Germline V gene data show CDR1 as SGHNT and CDR2 as YYREEE (reference sequence). V shed 4 bases and J 9 bases; nucleotides not matched to a gene: 9. The CDR3 contains 14 residues. This CDR3 reads CASSPSGGPAGQYF. The CDR3 nucleotides read TGTGCCAGCAGCCCTAGCGGGGGGCCCGCTGGGCAGTACTTC.

The chain has TRBV5-1 and TRBJ2-5, with D unresolved. The germline CDR1 and CDR2 sequences are SGHRS and YFSETQ. The CDR3 covers 14 residues. The V end was cut by 0 bases, the J end by 1 base, with 7 bases between. The CDR3 protein is CASSLESSQETQYF. The DNA of the CDR3 is TGCGCCAGCAGCTTGGAGTCCAGCCAAGAGACCCAGTACTTC. Based on the CDR3 plus reference TRBV5-1 and TRBJ2-5, the full variable domain is KAGVTQTPRYLIKTRGQQVTLSCSPISGHRSVSWYQQTPGQGLQFLFEYFSETQRNKGNFPGRFSGRQFSNSRSEMNVSTLELGDSALYLCASSLESSQETQYFGPGTRLLVL.

The V call is TRBV20-1, the J call TRBJ1-1, with TRBD1 as a possible D gene (5 bases). Germline V gene sequence: CDR1 DFQATT, CDR2 SNEGSKA (reference sequence). Trimming took off 3 bases at V and 1 base at J, with 12 bases between the two ends. The length of the CDR3 is 14 residues. The chain's CDR3 is CSARGRGGNTEAFF. The CDR3 DNA reads TGCAGTGCTAGGGGTCGGGGGGGGAACACTGAAGCTTTCTTT.

There are many counts of this clonotype. The chain employs TRBV28 and TRBJ2-2; D is ambiguous. The CDR3 length is 11 residues. Deletions cut 6 bases from V and 5 bases from J, with 4 bases between. In germline, CDR1 is MDHEN, CDR2 SYDVKM. In nucleotides, the CDR3 is TGTGCCAGCAGCCAAACCGGGGAGCTGTTTTTT. Translating gives CASSQTGELFF. Variable domain in full (rest from reference TRBV28 and TRBJ2-2): DVKVTQSSRYLVKRTGEKVFLECVQDMDHENMFWYRQDPGLGLRLIYFSYDVKMKEKGDIPEGYSVSREKKERFSLILESASTNQTSMYLCASSQTGELFFGEGSRLTVL.

V is TRBV19 and J is TRBJ2-1; D gene uncertain. The CDR3 runs 14 residues. Germline CDR1 reads LNHDA; CDR2 reads SQIVND (reference sequence). Deletions cut 3 bases from V and 2 bases from J, with 8 bases between. The CDR3 DNA follows: TGTGCCAGTAGTATTCAGAATACCTACAATGAGCAGTTCTTC. It yields the protein CASSIQNTYNEQFF.

This chain uses TRBV15 with TRBJ1-4, with D maybe TRBD1 (6 bases). This CDR3 region has 16 residues. Trimming took off 0 bases at V and 8 bases at J, with 16 bases between the two ends. Germline V lookup: CDR1 LNHNV, CDR2 YYDKDF (reference sequence). CDR3 sequence: CATSRDQAGVLEKLFF. CDR3 DNA: TGTGCCACCAGCAGAGATCAAGCAGGGGTTTTAGAAAAACTGTTTTTT.

V and J are TRBV12-3 or TRBV12-4 and TRBJ2-1; 12 positions match TRBD1. The ends lost 4 bases at V and 6 bases at J; junction bases unmatched: 4. This CDR3 comprises 15 residues. The CDR3 DNA sequence: TGTGCCAGCAGTTCCGGGACAGGGGGCTTCAATGAGCAGTTCTTC. Translating gives CASSSGTGGFNEQFF.

This clonotype was counted a few times. This sequence joins TRBV12-3 or TRBV12-4 and TRBJ2-6, with D uncertain. V was clipped by 8 bases and J by 3 bases, with 11 bases between them. CDR3 size: 14 residues. The CDR3 here is CASAAWDGANVLTF. CDR3 nucleotides: TGTGCCAGCGCGGCGTGGGATGGGGCCAACGTCCTGACTTTC.

This clonotype was picked up a small number of times. The rearrangement uses TRBV24-1 and TRBJ2-6, with unresolved D. Germline CDR1 is KGHDR and CDR2 is SFDVKD. There are 15 residues in the CDR3. V was cut by 3 bases and J by 3 bases, with 8 bases left in between. The CDR3, as DNA: TGTGCCACCAGTGATCAAGGATATGGGGCCAACGTCCTGACTTTC. Translated: CATSDQGYGANVLTF.

V gene TRBV4-1 combines with J gene TRBJ2-5; 7 bases line up with TRBD1. In germline, CDR1 is MGHRA, CDR2 YSYEKL. The CDR3 sequence is 16 residues long. Trimming took 1 base from V and 4 from J; bases not matched to a gene: 9. CDR3: CASSQAQRGLGETQYF. The CDR3, as DNA: TGCGCCAGCAGCCAAGCTCAGAGGGGGCTAGGAGAGACCCAGTACTTC.

This clonotype showed up many times. The J gene is TRBJ1-2, the V gene TRBV7-8; D uncertain. Germline V gene data show CDR1 as SGHVS and CDR2 as FQNEAQ. Trimming shortened V by 0 bases and J by 7 bases, and 15 bases separated the two germline ends. The CDR3 is made up of 15 amino acids. CDR3 bases: TGTGCCAGCAGCTTAGCGGCAGGCACGTATCCTGGCTACACCTTC. It encodes CASSLAAGTYPGYTF.

The CDR3 spells CASSQVDLITYNEQFF. The CDR3 DNA reads as TGCGCCAGCAGCCAAGTGGACCTGATAACCTACAATGAGCAGTTCTTC. This chain uses TRBV4-1 with TRBJ2-1; D is uncertain. V dropped 1 base and J dropped 2 bases, with 12 bases sitting between them. There are 16 residues in the CDR3. Looked up from germline, CDR1 is MGHRA and CDR2 is YSYEKL.

The chain uses TRBV5-5 and TRBJ1-2; 7 bases fit TRBD1. The CDR3 runs 16 residues. Germline V gene lookup returns CDR1 SGHKS and CDR2 YYEKEE (reference sequence). V was pared by 0 bases and J by 8 bases, with 13 bases of the junction left unmatched. Written as DNA, the CDR3 is TGTGCCAGCAGCTTGGTTCCCGCCCAGGGGGTAGAAGGCTACACCTTC. Protein: CASSLVPAQGVEGYTF.

The sample holds a few counts of this clonotype. The chain recombines TRBV12-3 or TRBV12-4 with TRBJ1-6; D gene unclear. This CDR3 region has 12 residues. The ends were cut back, 6 bases at V and 11 bases at J, with 11 bases in the middle. The CDR3 DNA reads as TGTGCCAGCAGCTCCGCGGCCGCACCCCTCCACTTT. It yields the protein CASSSAAAPLHF.

V and J are TRBV30 and TRBJ1-5; D unclear. CDR3 length: 13 amino acids. Germline V CDR1 and CDR2: GTSNPN, SVGIG (reference sequence). The ends were cut back, 2 bases at V and 5 bases at J, with 10 bases in the middle. CDR3 sequence (DNA): TGTGCCTGGAGTATACGGACCGATCAGCCCCAGCATTTT. Protein product: CAWSIRTDQPQHF.

V is TRBV7-2 and J is TRBJ2-5, with D perhaps TRBD1 or TRBD2 (5 bases each). V was pared by 3 bases and J by 5 bases, with 16 bases between. The CDR3 has 15 amino acids. Germline V gives CDR1 SGHTA, CDR2 FQGNSA. The CDR3 coding sequence is TGTGCCAGCAGCTTTCCGGGACGGAGGATGGAGACCCAGTACTTC. Translated, it gives CASSFPGRRMETQYF.

This clonotype has a handful of counts. This chain uses TRBV27 with TRBJ2-5, with 9 positions matching TRBD1. Looked up from germline, CDR1 is MNHEY and CDR2 is SMNVEV (reference sequence). The junction had 6 bases not matched to a gene; V was cut back by 6 bases and J by 4 bases. This CDR3 is 14 amino acids long. This CDR3 is CASRSMDRGETQYF. The CDR3 bases are TGTGCCAGCAGGAGCATGGACAGGGGAGAGACCCAGTACTTC.